The source of this T cell receptor (beta chain) is a study of neoadjuvant anti-PD-1 for oral cavity cancer. Study-level background: Non-progressing patients received a fourth nivolumab dose near day 43, then surgery on days 50-56.

These newly diagnosed stage II-IVA oral cavity squamous cell carcinoma patients had no prior systemic or radiation treatment. Using immunoSEQ multiplex PCR, the repertoire was profiled, and TCRdb retains in-frame clones only, with some absent. This table holds roughly 13,000 clones, under 60% found once. The V gene lost 6 bases and the J gene lost 8 bases, with 9 bases spanning the gap. The CDR3 is 11 amino acids. Germline CDR1 is SGHRS and CDR2 is YFSETQ. This chain links TRBV5-1 with TRBJ2-1, with a possible D match to TRBD2 (5 bases). The specimen comprised tumor tissue, sampled before nivolumab (anti-PD-1) treatment. The origin of this receptor is a person aged 40 to 85 with oral cavity squamous cell carcinoma. Here the CDR3 DNA reads TGCGCCAGCATCCGGGGAGATGAGCAGTTCTTC. Translated, it gives CASIRGDEQFF.